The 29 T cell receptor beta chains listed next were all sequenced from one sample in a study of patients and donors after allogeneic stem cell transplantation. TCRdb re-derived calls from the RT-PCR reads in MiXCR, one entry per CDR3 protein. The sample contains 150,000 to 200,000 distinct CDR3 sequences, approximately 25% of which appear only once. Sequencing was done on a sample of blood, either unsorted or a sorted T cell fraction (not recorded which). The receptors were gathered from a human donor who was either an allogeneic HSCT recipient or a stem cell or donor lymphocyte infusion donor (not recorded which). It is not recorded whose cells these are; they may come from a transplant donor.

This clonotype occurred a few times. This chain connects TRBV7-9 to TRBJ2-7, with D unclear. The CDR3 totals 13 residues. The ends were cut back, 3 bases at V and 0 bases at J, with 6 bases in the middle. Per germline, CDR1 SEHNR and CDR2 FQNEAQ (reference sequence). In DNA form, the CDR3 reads TGTGCCAGCAGCTTCCAGATCTCCTACGAGCAGTACTTC. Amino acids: CASSFQISYEQYF.

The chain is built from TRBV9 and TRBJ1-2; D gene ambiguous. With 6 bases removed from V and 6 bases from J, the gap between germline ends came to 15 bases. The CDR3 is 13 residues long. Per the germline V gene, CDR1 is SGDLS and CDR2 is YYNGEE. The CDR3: CASTDTERDGYTF. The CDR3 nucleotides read TGTGCCAGCACCGATACGGAGAGGGATGGCTACACCTTC.

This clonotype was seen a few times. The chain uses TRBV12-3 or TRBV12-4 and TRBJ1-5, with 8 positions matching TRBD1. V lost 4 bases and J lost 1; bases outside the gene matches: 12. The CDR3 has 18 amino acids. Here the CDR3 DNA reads TGTGCCAGCAGTTCCCGGGGCGGACAGGGTCGAAGCAATCAGCCCCAGCATTTT. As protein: CASSSRGGQGRSNQPQHF.

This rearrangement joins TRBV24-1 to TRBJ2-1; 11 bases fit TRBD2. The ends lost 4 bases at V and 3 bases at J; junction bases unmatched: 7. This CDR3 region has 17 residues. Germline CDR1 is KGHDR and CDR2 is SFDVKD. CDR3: CATSDPTSGNYYNEQFF. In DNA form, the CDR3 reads TGTGCCACCAGTGACCCGACTAGCGGGAATTACTACAATGAGCAGTTCTTC.

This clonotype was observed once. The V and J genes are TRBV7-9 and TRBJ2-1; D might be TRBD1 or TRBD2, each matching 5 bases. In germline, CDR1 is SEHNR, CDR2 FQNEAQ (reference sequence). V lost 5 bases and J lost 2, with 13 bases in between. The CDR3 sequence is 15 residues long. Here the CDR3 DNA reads TGTGCCAGCAGCGTACCCGGGACCACCTACAATGAGCAGTTCTTC. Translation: CASSVPGTTYNEQFF.

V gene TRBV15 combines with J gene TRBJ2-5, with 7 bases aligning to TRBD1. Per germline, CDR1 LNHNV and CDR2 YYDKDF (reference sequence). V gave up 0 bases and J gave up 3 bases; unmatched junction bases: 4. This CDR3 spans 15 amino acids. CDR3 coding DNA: TGTGCCACCAGCAGAGATCCAGGGGGTGAAGAGACCCAGTACTTC. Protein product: CATSRDPGGEETQYF.

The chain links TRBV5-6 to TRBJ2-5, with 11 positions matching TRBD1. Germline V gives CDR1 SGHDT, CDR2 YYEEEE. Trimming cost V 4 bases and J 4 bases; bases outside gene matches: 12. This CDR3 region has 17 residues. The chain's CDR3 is CASSDGRGQGAGETQYF. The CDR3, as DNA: TGTGCCAGCAGCGATGGCCGTGGACAGGGGGCCGGAGAGACCCAGTACTTC. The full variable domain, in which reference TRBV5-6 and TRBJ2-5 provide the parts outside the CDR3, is DAGVTQSPTHLIKTRGQQVTLRCSPKSGHDTVSWYQQALGQGPQFIFQYYEEEERQRGNFPDRFSGHQFPNYSSELNVNALLLGDSALYLCASSDGRGQGAGETQYFGPGTRLLVL.

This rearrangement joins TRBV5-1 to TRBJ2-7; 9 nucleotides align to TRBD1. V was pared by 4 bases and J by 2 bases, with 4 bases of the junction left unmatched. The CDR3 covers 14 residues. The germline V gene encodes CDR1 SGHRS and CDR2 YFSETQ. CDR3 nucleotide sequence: TGCGCCAGCAGCCCCAGGACAGGGGCCTACGAGCAGTACTTC. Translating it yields CASSPRTGAYEQYF.

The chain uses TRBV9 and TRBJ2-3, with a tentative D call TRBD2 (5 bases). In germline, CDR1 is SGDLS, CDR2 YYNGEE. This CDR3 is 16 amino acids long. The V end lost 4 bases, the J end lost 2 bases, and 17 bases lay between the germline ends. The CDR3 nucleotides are TGTGCCAGCAGCCCCTGGGCCAACCGGGACACAGATACGCAGTATTTT. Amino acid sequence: CASSPWANRDTDTQYF.

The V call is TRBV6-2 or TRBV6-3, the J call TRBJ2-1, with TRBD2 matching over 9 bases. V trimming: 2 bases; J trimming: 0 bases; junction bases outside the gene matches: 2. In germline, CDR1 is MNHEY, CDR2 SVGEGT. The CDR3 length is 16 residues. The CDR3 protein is CASSYGGRDSYNEQFF. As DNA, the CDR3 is TGTGCCAGCAGTTACGGCGGGAGGGACTCCTACAATGAGCAGTTCTTC.

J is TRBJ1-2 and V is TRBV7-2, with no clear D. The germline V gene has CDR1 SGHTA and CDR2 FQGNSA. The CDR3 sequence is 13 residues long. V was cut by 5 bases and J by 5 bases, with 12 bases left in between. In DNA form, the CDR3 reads TGTGCCAGCAGCAGCCATCCCCAATATGGCTACACCTTC. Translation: CASSSHPQYGYTF.

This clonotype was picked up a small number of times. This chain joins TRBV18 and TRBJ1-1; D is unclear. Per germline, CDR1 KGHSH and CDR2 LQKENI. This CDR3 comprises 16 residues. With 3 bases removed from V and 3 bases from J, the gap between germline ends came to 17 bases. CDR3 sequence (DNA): TGTGCCAGCTCACCTACCTTTGAGACCGACGACACTGAAGCTTTCTTT. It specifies CASSPTFETDDTEAFF. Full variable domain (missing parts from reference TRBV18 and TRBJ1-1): NAGVMQNPRHLVRRRGQEARLRCSPMKGHSHVYWYRQLPEEGLKFMVYLQKENIIDESGMPKERFSAEFPKEGPSILRIQQVVRGDSAAYFCASSPTFETDDTEAFFGQGTRLTVV.

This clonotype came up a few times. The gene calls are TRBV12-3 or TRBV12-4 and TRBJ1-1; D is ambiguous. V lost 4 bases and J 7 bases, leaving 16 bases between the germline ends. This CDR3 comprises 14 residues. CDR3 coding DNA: TGTGCCAGCAGTTCGGAGAGACCCCCCGTTGAAGCTTTCTTT. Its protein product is CASSSERPPVEAFF.

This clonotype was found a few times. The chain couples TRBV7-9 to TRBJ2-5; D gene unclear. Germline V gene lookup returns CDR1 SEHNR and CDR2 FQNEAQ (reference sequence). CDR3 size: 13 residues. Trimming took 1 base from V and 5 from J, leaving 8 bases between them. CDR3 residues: CASSLVVGETQYF. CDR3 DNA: TGTGCCAGCAGCTTAGTCGTCGGGGAGACCCAGTACTTC.

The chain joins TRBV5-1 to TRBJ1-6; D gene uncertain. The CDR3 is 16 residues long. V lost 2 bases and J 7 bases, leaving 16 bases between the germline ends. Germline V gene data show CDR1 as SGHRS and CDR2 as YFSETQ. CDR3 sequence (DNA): TGCGCCAGCAGCTTCTTTTCGACGGTGCAAAATTCACCCCTCCACTTT. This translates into CASSFFSTVQNSPLHF.

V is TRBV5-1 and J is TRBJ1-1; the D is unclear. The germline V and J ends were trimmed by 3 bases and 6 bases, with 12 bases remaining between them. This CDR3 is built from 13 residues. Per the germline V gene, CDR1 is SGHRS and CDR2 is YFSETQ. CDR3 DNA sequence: TGCGCCAGCAGCTCCATAACCGACGCTGAAGCTTTCTTT. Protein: CASSSITDAEAFF.

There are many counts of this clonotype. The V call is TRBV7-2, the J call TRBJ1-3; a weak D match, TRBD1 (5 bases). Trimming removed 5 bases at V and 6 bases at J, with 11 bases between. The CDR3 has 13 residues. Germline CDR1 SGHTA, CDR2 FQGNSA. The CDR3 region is CASSRDWANTIYF. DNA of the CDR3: TGTGCCAGCAGCCGGGACTGGGCAAACACCATATATTTT.

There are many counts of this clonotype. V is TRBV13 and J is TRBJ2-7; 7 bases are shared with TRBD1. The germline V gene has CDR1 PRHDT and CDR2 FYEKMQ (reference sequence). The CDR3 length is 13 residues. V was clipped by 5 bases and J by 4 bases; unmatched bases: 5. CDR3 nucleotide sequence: TGTGCCAGCAGCCGGGACAGAAATTACGAGCAGTACTTC. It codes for CASSRDRNYEQYF.

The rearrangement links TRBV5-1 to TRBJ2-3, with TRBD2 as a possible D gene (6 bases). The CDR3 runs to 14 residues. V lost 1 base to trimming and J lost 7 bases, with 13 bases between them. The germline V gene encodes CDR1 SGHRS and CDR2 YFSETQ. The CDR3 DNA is TGCGCCAGCAGCTTGAGCGGGCAATCGCATACGCAGTATTTT. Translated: CASSLSGQSHTQYF.

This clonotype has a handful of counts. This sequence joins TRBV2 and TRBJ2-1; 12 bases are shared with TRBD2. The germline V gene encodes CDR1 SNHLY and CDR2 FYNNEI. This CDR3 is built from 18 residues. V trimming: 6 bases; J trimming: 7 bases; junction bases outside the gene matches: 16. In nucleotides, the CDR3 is TGTGCCAGCAGGAGGGGGCTAGCGGGAGGGCCGCTTATTAATGAGCAGTTCTTC. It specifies CASRRGLAGGPLINEQFF.

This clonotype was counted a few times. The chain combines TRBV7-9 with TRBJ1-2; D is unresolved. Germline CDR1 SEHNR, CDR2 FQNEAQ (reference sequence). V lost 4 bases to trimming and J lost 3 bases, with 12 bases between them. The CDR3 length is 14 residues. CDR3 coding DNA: TGTGCCAGCAGCTCTGGAGGTTATGACTATGGCTACACCTTC. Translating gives CASSSGGYDYGYTF.

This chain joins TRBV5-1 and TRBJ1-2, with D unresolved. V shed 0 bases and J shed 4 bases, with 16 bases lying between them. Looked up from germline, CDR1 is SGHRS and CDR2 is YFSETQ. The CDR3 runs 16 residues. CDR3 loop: CASSLEGRSLGYGYTF. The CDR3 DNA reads TGCGCCAGCAGCTTGGAAGGCAGGTCGCTCGGCTATGGCTACACCTTC.

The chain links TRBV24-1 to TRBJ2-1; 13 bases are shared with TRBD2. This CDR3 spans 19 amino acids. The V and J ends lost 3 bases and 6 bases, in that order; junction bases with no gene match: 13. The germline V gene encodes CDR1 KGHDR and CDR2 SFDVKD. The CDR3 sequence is CATSDRTSGGDPYLNEQFF. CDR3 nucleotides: TGTGCCACCAGTGATCGGACTAGCGGGGGAGATCCTTATCTCAATGAGCAGTTCTTC.

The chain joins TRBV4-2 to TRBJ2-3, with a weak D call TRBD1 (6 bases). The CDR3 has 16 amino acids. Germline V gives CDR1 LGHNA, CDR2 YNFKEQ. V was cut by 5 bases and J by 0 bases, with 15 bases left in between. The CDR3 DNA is TGTGCCAGCAGCGGGCAGGGGTCTCCTAGCACAGATACGCAGTATTTT. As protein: CASSGQGSPSTDTQYF.

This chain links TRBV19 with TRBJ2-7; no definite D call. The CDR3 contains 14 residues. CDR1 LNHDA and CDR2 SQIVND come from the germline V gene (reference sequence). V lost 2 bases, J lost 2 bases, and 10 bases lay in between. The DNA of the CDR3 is TGTGCCAGTAGTATAAAATGGCCGCCCTACGAGCAGTACTTC. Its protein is CASSIKWPPYEQYF.

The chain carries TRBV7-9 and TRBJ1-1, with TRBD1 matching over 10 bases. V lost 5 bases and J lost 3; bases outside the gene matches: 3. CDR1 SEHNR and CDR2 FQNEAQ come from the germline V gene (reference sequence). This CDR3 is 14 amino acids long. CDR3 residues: CASSKGQGHTEAFF. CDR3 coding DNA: TGTGCCAGCAGCAAGGGACAGGGGCACACTGAAGCTTTCTTT.

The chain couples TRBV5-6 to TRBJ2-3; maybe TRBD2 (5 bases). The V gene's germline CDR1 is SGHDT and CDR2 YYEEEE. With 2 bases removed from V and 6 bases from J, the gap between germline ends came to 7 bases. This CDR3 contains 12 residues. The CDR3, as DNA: TGTGCCAGCAGCTTAATAGCGGATACGCAGTATTTT. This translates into CASSLIADTQYF.

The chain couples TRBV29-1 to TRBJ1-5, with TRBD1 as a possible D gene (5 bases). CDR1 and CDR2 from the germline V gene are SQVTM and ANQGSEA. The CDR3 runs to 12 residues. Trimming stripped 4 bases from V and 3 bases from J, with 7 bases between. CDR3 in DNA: TGCAGCGTTGCGGGGCTCAATCAGCCCCAGCATTTT. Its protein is CSVAGLNQPQHF.

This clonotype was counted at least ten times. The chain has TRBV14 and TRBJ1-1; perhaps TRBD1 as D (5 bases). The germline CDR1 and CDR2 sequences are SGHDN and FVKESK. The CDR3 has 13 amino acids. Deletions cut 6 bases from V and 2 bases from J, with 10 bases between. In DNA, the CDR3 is TGTGCCAGCAGTGACAGTCTAAACACTGAAGCTTTCTTT. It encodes CASSDSLNTEAFF. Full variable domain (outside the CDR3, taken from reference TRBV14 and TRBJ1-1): EAGVTQFPSHSVIEKGQTVTLRCDPISGHDNLYWYRRVMGKEIKFLLHFVKESKQDESGMPNNRFLAERTGGTYSTLKVQPAELEDSGVYFCASSDSLNTEAFFGQGTRLTVV.